This T cell receptor (beta chain) originates from a study of T-cell memory formation after mild COVID-19. TCRdb itself ran the 5' RACE reads through MiXCR, one entry per CDR3 protein. Of 89,000 or so distinct CDR3 sequences in the sample, around 13% were seen once. V was pared by 8 bases and J by 2 bases, with 7 bases of the junction left unmatched. This CDR3 spans 14 amino acids. Germline values: CDR1 MNHEY, CDR2 SVGAGI. The chain recombines TRBV6-5 with TRBJ2-3; 7 nucleotides align to TRBD1. The sequencing input was PBMCs or a T cell subset sorted from them (not recorded which). This sequence originates from a man younger than 30 who had mild COVID-19 (a few samples of this study predate the infection). Cell type and time point are not known. CDR3 sequence: CASGVGTATDTQYF. The CDR3 DNA sequence: TGTGCCAGCGGGGTCGGGACAGCCACAGATACGCAGTATTTT.